A single sample is the source of the 4 T cell receptor beta chains below, sequenced in a study of T-cell memory formation after mild COVID-19. Each CDR3 protein is one row after TCRdb ran MiXCR on the 5' RACE reads. The sample has 180,000 or so distinct CDR3 sequences, approximately 16% seen once. Material: PBMCs or a T cell subset sorted from them (not recorded which). These receptor sequences come from an adult woman who had mild COVID-19 (a few samples of this study predate the infection). Cell type and time point are not known.

This clonotype was counted a few times. This chain links TRBV5-6 with TRBJ1-1; 7 positions match TRBD1. This CDR3 has 16 residues. The germline V gene has CDR1 SGHDT and CDR2 YYEEEE. Losses at the gene ends were 3 bases for V and 6 bases for J; bases not matched to a gene: 14. CDR3 protein: CASSSPQTGTWSEAFF. The CDR3 nucleotides read TGTGCCAGCAGCTCCCCCCAGACAGGGACGTGGTCTGAAGCTTTCTTT.

This clonotype was seen repeatedly, ten times or more. V is TRBV20-1 and J is TRBJ2-7, with D maybe TRBD2 (6 bases). V lost 0 bases, J lost 4 bases, and 13 bases lay in between. The CDR3 sequence is 14 residues long. The germline CDR1 and CDR2 sequences are DFQATT and SNEGSKA (reference sequence). CDR3 sequence: CSAREVADQYEQYF. CDR3 nucleotides: TGCAGTGCTAGAGAGGTAGCGGATCAATACGAGCAGTACTTC.

J is TRBJ2-1 and V is TRBV20-1; the match to TRBD1 covers 7 bases. The germline V gene has CDR1 DFQATT and CDR2 SNEGSKA (reference sequence). This CDR3 comprises 13 residues. Losses at the gene ends were 4 bases for V and 7 bases for J; bases not matched to a gene: 7. The CDR3 DNA reads as TGCAGTGCTATGGGGGCGGACAGGAATGAGCAGTTCTTC. Its translation is CSAMGADRNEQFF.

This clonotype was recorded a few times. V gene TRBV29-1 combines with J gene TRBJ1-2; TRBD1 agrees at 11 bases. With 3 bases clipped from V and 4 bases from J, the junction kept 4 bases outside the gene matches. CDR3 length: 14 amino acids. Germline V CDR1 and CDR2: SQVTM, ANQGSEA. CDR3 loop: CSVDGQGAGYGYTF. CDR3 in DNA: TGCAGCGTTGATGGACAGGGGGCGGGCTATGGCTACACCTTC.